A selection of T cell receptor beta chains follows, all from one sample in a study of regulatory T cells in long-lasting Graves disease. TCRdb reanalysed the multiplex PCR reads using MiXCR and keeps one entry per CDR3 protein. The sample consists of 500,000 to 800,000 distinct CDR3 sequences, approximately 29% of them appearing once. The material sequenced was peripheral blood mononuclear cells (PBMCs), taken when the disease was refractory, from a patient treated with antithyroid drugs. These receptors came from a female donor with Graves disease. The CDR3 runs from the conserved cysteine through the conserved F or W. D genes are given only for firm matches. Clone size is stated in some rows and not others, as once, few, many or a class when expanded.

DNA	CDR3	size	length	V	J	D
TGTGCTAGTGGTTCCCTAGCGGGAGCATCCTACGAGCAGTACTTC	CASGSLAGASYEQYF	few	15	TRBV12-5	TRBJ2-7	TRBD2
TGCAGTGCTAGAGATGACCCTAGCGGGAGTGACGAGCAGTACTTC	CSARDDPSGSDEQYF	.	15	TRBV20-1	TRBJ2-7	TRBD2
TGTGCCAGCAGCCAGCCCCGGGGACGCATGGGCTACACCTTC	CASSQPRGRMGYTF	.	14	TRBV3-1	TRBJ1-2	.
TGTGCCAGCAGGGATGGGGGTCGGGAGACCCAGTACTTC	CASRDGGRETQYF	many	13	TRBV12-3/TRBV12-4	TRBJ2-5	.
TGTGCCAGCAGTGAAGGGTATGCTCAGCCCCAGCATTTT	CASSEGYAQPQHF	.	13	TRBV6-1	TRBJ1-5	.
TGTGCCAGCAGTCGGACAGGGACCGGCGTTCACACTGAAGCTTTCTTT	CASSRTGTGVHTEAFF	.	16	TRBV6-1	TRBJ1-1	TRBD1
TGTGCCAGCAGCTCTAGCGGGAGGGACCGGGGAGATACGCAGTATTTT	CASSSSGRDRGDTQYF	.	16	TRBV5-4	TRBJ2-3	TRBD2
TGCAGTGCTCCACTGGACAGGGAAGGAAACACCATATATTTT	CSAPLDREGNTIYF	.	14	TRBV20-1	TRBJ1-3	TRBD1
TGTGCCAGCAGTTACAGGGGGGAAAATCAGCCCCAGCATTTT	CASSYRGENQPQHF	.	14	TRBV6-4	TRBJ1-5	TRBD1
TGTGCCAGCAGCTCGACAGCCGGAATAGGAGAGACCCAGTACTTC	CASSSTAGIGETQYF	.	15	TRBV7-3	TRBJ2-5	.
TGTGCCAGCAGCCCCGGGACTCGAAGCTCCTACGAGCAGTACTTC	CASSPGTRSSYEQYF	.	15	TRBV12-3/TRBV12-4	TRBJ2-7	.
TGTGCCACCAGTGATTCCCGACAGGGGCATAATGAAAAACTGTTTTTT	CATSDSRQGHNEKLFF	few	16	TRBV24-1	TRBJ1-4	TRBD1
TGCAGCGTTGTAGGGCTAGCGGGAGTTGGCACCGGGGAGCTGTTTTTT	CSVVGLAGVGTGELFF	.	16	TRBV29-1	TRBJ2-2	TRBD2
TGTGCCAGCAGCTTCCCTCCAACAGGGAACACTGAAGCTTTCTTT	CASSFPPTGNTEAFF	.	15	TRBV7-2	TRBJ1-1	.
TGTGCCACCAATGTAGGGTTCTACAAAAACATTCAGTACTTC	CATNVGFYKNIQYF	few	14	TRBV27	TRBJ2-4	.
TGTGCCAGCAGCTTACAGGCAGGGACCTACGAGCAGTACTTC	CASSLQAGTYEQYF	many	14	TRBV11-2	TRBJ2-7	.
TGTGCCAGCAGCTTAGCGGAGGCCAAAAACATTCAGTACTTC	CASSLAEAKNIQYF	few	14	TRBV7-9	TRBJ2-4	.
TGTGCCAGCAGTGAAGCCGTAGTAGATACGCAGTATTTT	CASSEAVVDTQYF	few	13	TRBV6-1	TRBJ2-3	.
TGTGCCAGCTCGTCTATAGGGAATAGCAATCAGCCCCAGCATTTT	CASSSIGNSNQPQHF	.	15	TRBV18	TRBJ1-5	.
TGTGCCTGGAGTGTTAACCCGAATGAAAAACTGTTTTTT	CAWSVNPNEKLFF	.	13	TRBV30	TRBJ1-4	.
TGTGCCAGCAGTTACTACTCAGGGGGTAGGGACACTGAAGCTTTCTTT	CASSYYSGGRDTEAFF	few	16	TRBV6-5	TRBJ1-1	TRBD1
TGTGCCAGCAGTTTAAGAGGGGATAATGGCTACACCTTC	CASSLRGDNGYTF	many	13	TRBV12-3/TRBV12-4	TRBJ1-2	.
TGTGCCACCATTAGGGGGACAGGGGAAGAAGGAGATGAAAAACTGTTTTTT	CATIRGTGEEGDEKLFF	few	17	TRBV19	TRBJ1-4	TRBD1
TGCGCCAGCAGCGGGGCTAGCGGCTCCTACGAGCAGTACTTC	CASSGASGSYEQYF	few	14	TRBV5-1	TRBJ2-7	TRBD2
TGTGCCAGCGGTAGGACAGGAATATACGAGCAGTACTTC	CASGRTGIYEQYF	.	13	TRBV28	TRBJ2-7	TRBD1
TGTGCCAGCAGTAGACAGGGGGCGCGAGGAACGCAGTACTTC	CASSRQGARGTQYF	.	14	TRBV25-1	TRBJ2-7	TRBD1
TGTGCCAGCAGCCAACGGACTGGGGGTCTCTACGAGCAGTACTTC	CASSQRTGGLYEQYF	.	15	TRBV12-3/TRBV12-4	TRBJ2-7	.
TGCAGTGCCACCGACAGGAGAGGGGCTAATTCACCCCTCCACTTT	CSATDRRGANSPLHF	many	15	TRBV20-1	TRBJ1-6	.
TGTGCCAGCAGCATGGGGGGCTACACCTTC	CASSMGGYTF	.	10	TRBV7-9	TRBJ1-2	.
TGTGCCAGCAGCTCAACGGGGACGGGGAGCAATCAGCCCCAGCATTTT	CASSSTGTGSNQPQHF	few	16	TRBV7-9	TRBJ1-5	.
TGTGCCACCAGCTTCAGGAGTCCTATGGAAGCTTTCTTT	CATSFRSPMEAFF	few	13	TRBV15	TRBJ1-1	.
TGTGCCAGCAGCTTAAGGTCTTGGAGGAGTGAGAGCACCGGGGAGCTGTTTTTT	CASSLRSWRSESTGELFF	.	18	TRBV7-9	TRBJ2-2	.
TGTGCCAGCAGCTTAGGACAGGTTAACGAGCAGTACTTC	CASSLGQVNEQYF	.	13	TRBV7-2	TRBJ2-7	.
TGTGCCAGCAGTTCGCCACAGGGATTGAGTGAAAAACTGTTTTTT	CASSSPQGLSEKLFF	few	15	TRBV28	TRBJ1-4	.
TGTGCCAGCAGTGCACCGGGACAGTCCTACGAGCAGTACTTC	CASSAPGQSYEQYF	many	14	TRBV28	TRBJ2-7	TRBD1
TGTGCCAGCAGTTTAAGTCGGGGTACACCCCAACGAACCTACGAGCAGTACTTC	CASSLSRGTPQRTYEQYF	many	18	TRBV12-3/TRBV12-4	TRBJ2-7	.
TGTGCCAGCAGTGATGGGGCCCTCTCCGGGACAACTTTACATCGGCCCCAGCATTTT	CASSDGALSGTTLHRPQHF	few	19	TRBV6-1	TRBJ1-5	.
TGTGCCAGCAGCGTGTTAGCGGTCGTCGGCGAGCAGTACTTC	CASSVLAVVGEQYF	few	14	TRBV7-9	TRBJ2-7	.
TGTGCCAGCGGCGACAGGGGCTCCCAGCCCCAGCATTTT	CASGDRGSQPQHF	few	13	TRBV6-1	TRBJ1-5	TRBD1
TGTGCCAGCAGTCGCCCCGGGAGCTCTGGAAACACCATATATTTT	CASSRPGSSGNTIYF	.	15	TRBV6-2/TRBV6-3	TRBJ1-3	.
TGTGCCAGCAGTACCCCGGGACAGGGGCTGCATCAGCCCCAGCATTTT	CASSTPGQGLHQPQHF	many	16	TRBV28	TRBJ1-5	TRBD1
TGTGCCAGCAGCCCTTACCAGAACACCGGGGAGCTGTTTTTT	CASSPYQNTGELFF	once	14	TRBV12-3/TRBV12-4	TRBJ2-2	.
TGTGCCAGCAGCCCCGGAAGGGGGGGAGTTTTTAGGGCCAACGTCCTGACTTTC	CASSPGRGGVFRANVLTF	.	18	TRBV11-3	TRBJ2-6	.